Listed below are T cell receptor beta chains from one sample, sequenced in a study of graft-versus-host responses after intestinal transplantation. Which antigens these TCRs recognize remains unknown. The assay was immunoSEQ multiplex PCR, and TCRdb's table has in-frame clones only and misses some. The sample consists of 62,000 or so clones, more than 85% of them appearing once. Source: unstimulated CD8+ T cells sorted from spleen or lymph node cells, taken before transplant. The receptor set was obtained from a human donor who was the organ donor for an intestinal transplant. Both conserved end residues are part of each CDR3. Each record gives: CDR3 protein, CDR3 DNA, J gene, V gene, clone size, D gene. A D gene is named only where the DNA matches it firmly. Rows give clone size only sometimes, using once, few, many, or a class for an expanded clone.

CATRGRTGLSYEQYF,TGTGCCACCAGAGGCAGGACAGGTCTTTCCTACGAGCAGTACTTC,TRBJ2-7,TRBV15,-,TRBD1
CASSQGWELETQYF,TGCGCCAGCAGCCAGGGGTGGGAGTTGGAGACCCAGTACTTC,TRBJ2-5,TRBV5-1,-,-
CASSLGGVNTEAFF,TGTGCCAGCAGCTTAGGGGGGGTGAACACTGAAGCTTTCTTT,TRBJ1-1,TRBV7-9,-,-
CASSLKNTGELFF,TGCGCCAGCAGCCTTAAGAACACCGGGGAGCTGTTTTTT,TRBJ2-2,TRBV4-1,-,-
CASSSGGVTKNIQYF,TGTGCCAGCAGTTCCGGGGGAGTAACCAAAAACATTCAGTACTTC,TRBJ2-4,TRBV28,once,-
CASSTGQGYEQYF,TGTGCCAGTAGTACTGGACAGGGCTACGAGCAGTACTTC,TRBJ2-7,TRBV19,-,TRBD1
CASSVGFWSSPGETQYF,TGCGCCAGCAGCGTGGGTTTTTGGAGCAGCCCTGGAGAGACCCAGTACTTC,TRBJ2-5,TRBV5-1,-,-
CAWTRAQGTQETQYF,TGTGCCTGGACAAGGGCACAGGGGACTCAAGAGACCCAGTACTTC,TRBJ2-5,TRBV30,-,-
CASSFLEGEQYF,TGTGCCAGCAGTTTTCTGGAGGGCGAGCAGTACTTC,TRBJ2-7,TRBV27,-,-
CASSFSGTVYEQFF,TGCGCCAGCAGCTTTAGCGGAACTGTTTATGAGCAGTTCTTC,TRBJ2-1,TRBV5-1,-,-
CASSYIGVNSYEQYF,TGTGCCAGCAGTTACATCGGGGTCAACTCCTACGAGCAGTACTTC,TRBJ2-7,TRBV6-5,few,-
CASSGRDSAYEQYF,TGTGCCAGCAGCGGACGGGACAGCGCCTACGAGCAGTACTTC,TRBJ2-7,TRBV9,once,TRBD1
CATKLRTGTANEKLFF,TGCGCCACCAAACTAAGGACCGGGACAGCTAATGAAAAACTGTTTTTT,TRBJ1-4,TRBV5-1,-,TRBD1
CASSLGLAGEQFF,TGTGCCAGCAGCTTGGGACTAGCGGGAGAGCAGTTCTTC,TRBJ2-1,TRBV11-3,-,TRBD2
CASSFRLQGAYGYTF,TGTGCCAGCAGCTTCCGGCTCCAGGGGGCTTATGGCTACACCTTC,TRBJ1-2,TRBV5-4,-,TRBD1
CASGEREAYEQYF,TGTGCCAGCGGGGAGCGGGAGGCGTACGAGCAGTACTTC,TRBJ2-7,TRBV27,-,TRBD2
CASSEWGTVSYNEQFF,TGTGCCAGCAGTGAATGGGGGACAGTCTCCTACAATGAGCAGTTCTTC,TRBJ2-1,TRBV25-1,-,TRBD1
CASSAAGGRYNEQFF,TGTGCCAGCAGTGCAGCGGGGGGTCGATACAATGAGCAGTTCTTC,TRBJ2-1,TRBV6-4,-,TRBD2
CASSHSLEQYF,TGTGCCAGCAGCCACTCCCTGGAGCAGTACTTC,TRBJ2-7,TRBV28,-,-
CASSWDRVLVNTGELFF,TGTGCCAGCAGTTGGGACAGGGTCCTAGTGAACACCGGGGAGCTGTTTTTT,TRBJ2-2,TRBV27,-,TRBD1